The 9 T cell receptor beta chains presented below share a single source sample, sequenced in a study of cytomegalovirus exposure and HLA in healthy donors. The PCR was carried out with 60 Vbeta primers and 13 Jbeta primers. Here immunoSEQ multiplex PCR was the method, and the copy in TCRdb shows in-frame clones only, minus some. The data show around 200,000 clones, roughly 88% seen once. Sequencing used PBMCs. These receptors all stem from a girl aged 2 to 9 in good health and CMV-seropositive.

J is TRBJ2-1 and V is TRBV6-1, with a possible D match to TRBD1 (8 bases). Germline V gene lookup returns CDR1 MNHNS and CDR2 SASEGT. Trimming removed 6 bases from V and 7 bases from J, with 19 bases in between. The CDR3 is 15 residues long. The CDR3 sequence is CASSPNRGGRNEQFF. In nucleotides, the CDR3 is TGTGCCAGCAGCCCGAACAGGGGGGGTCGGAATGAGCAGTTCTTC.

This sequence joins TRBV6-1 and TRBJ1-3; 8 nucleotides align to TRBD1. J lost 0 bases, V lost 3 bases, and 4 bases had no gene match. Germline assignment: CDR1 MNHNS and CDR2 SASEGT. This CDR3 has 16 amino acids. The CDR3 region is CASSDQGAHSGNTIYF. The CDR3 DNA reads as TGTGCCAGCAGTGACCAGGGGGCTCACTCTGGAAACACCATATATTTT.

The rearrangement links TRBV30 to TRBJ2-7; D not certain. The germline V gene encodes CDR1 GTSNPN and CDR2 SVGIG (reference sequence). V lost 1 base and J lost 4, with 17 bases in between. This CDR3 is built from 15 residues. CDR3 in DNA: TGTGCCTGGAGTGGCCTGGAACTACCACGGTACGAGCAGTACTTC. This translates into CAWSGLELPRYEQYF.

This chain joins TRBV5-1 and TRBJ2-1; D may be TRBD2 (5 bases). This CDR3 has 14 residues. Trimming took 0 bases from V and 15 from J, leaving 19 bases between them. Germline loops: CDR1 SGHRS, CDR2 YFSETQ. CDR3: CASSLAPGAPEGFF. CDR3 sequence (DNA): TGCGCCAGCAGCTTGGCACCGGGCGCCCCTGAGGGGTTCTTC.

This CDR3 reads CASRPGQVGGSYNSPLHF. Written as DNA, the CDR3 is TGTGCAAGTCGCCCGGGACAGGTGGGGGGATCCTATAATTCACCCCTCCACTTT. The chain uses TRBV12-2 and TRBJ1-6; no DNA check was done on the table's D call, TRBD1. TRBV12-2 is a pseudogene. The CDR3 has 18 amino acids.

V usage is TRBV11-3 and J usage is TRBJ2-1; TRBD2 agrees at 12 bases. The CDR3 runs to 17 residues. CDR1 SGHNT and CDR2 YENEEA come from the germline V gene. After removal of 1 base from V and 7 bases from J, the junction contained 8 bases not matched to a gene. The CDR3 loop reads CASSLGALAGGSNEQFF. The CDR3 coding sequence is TGTGCCAGCAGCTTAGGAGCCCTAGCGGGAGGGTCAAATGAGCAGTTCTTC.

The rearrangement joins TRBV6-4 to TRBJ2-4; 9 bases line up with TRBD2. Germline CDR1 reads MRHNA; CDR2 reads SNTAGT. The CDR3 contains 20 residues. V gave up 0 bases and J gave up 3 bases; unmatched junction bases: 15. The CDR3, as DNA: TGTGCCAGCAGTGACTCCGGCACAGGGAGGGCGGGAGGGGGCAAAAACATTCAGTACTTC. It encodes CASSDSGTGRAGGGKNIQYF.

This chain connects TRBV5-8 to TRBJ1-2; 8 bases match TRBD1. Germline V gene lookup returns CDR1 SGHTS and CDR2 YDEGEE. Unmatched junction bases numbered 6, after V lost 4 bases and J lost 1 base. This CDR3 comprises 15 residues. This CDR3 is CASSVGTGLNYGYTF. The CDR3 coding sequence is TGTGCCAGCAGCGTGGGGACAGGACTTAACTATGGCTACACCTTC.

The chain recombines TRBV5-1 with TRBJ1-2; weak D call: TRBD1 (5 bases). Germline V lookup: CDR1 SGHRS, CDR2 YFSETQ. There are 15 residues in the CDR3. Trimming took 0 bases from V and 11 from J, leaving 20 bases between them. CDR3: CASSLEGAQGVGYTF. CDR3 DNA sequence: TGCGCCAGCAGCTTGGAAGGGGCGCAGGGCGTGGGGTACACCTTC.